This is a list of T cell receptor beta chains from one sample in a study of OX40 agonist ivuxolimab in advanced cancers. Method: immunoSEQ multiplex PCR; TCRdb's copy keeps in-frame clones and lacks some. The data show some 40,000 clones, with about 83% seen just once and approximately 22% held by the top ten. The sample here was CD4+ or CD8+ T cells sorted from blood, taken in a trial of the OX40 agonist ivuxolimab. Every receptor here comes from an adult with an advanced solid tumor such as melanoma, head and neck, liver or kidney cancer. CDR3s include the opening cysteine and the closing phenylalanine or tryptophan. A D gene is named only where the DNA matches it firmly. Not every row has a clone size; where given, it reads once, few, many or a size class.

D: -; size: -; V: TRBV19; J: TRBJ1-5; CDR3: CASSIARGSNQPQHF; DNA: TGTGCCAGTAGTATTGCTAGGGGAAGCAATCAGCCCCAGCATTTT
D: -; size: -; V: TRBV19; J: TRBJ2-3; CDR3: CASSIGGGARDTQYF; DNA: TGTGCCAGTAGTATAGGAGGGGGGGCGAGAGATACGCAGTATTTT
D: TRBD1; size: -; V: TRBV7-6; J: TRBJ2-1; CDR3: CASSLGQGSGGEQFF; DNA: TGTGCCAGCAGCCTTGGACAGGGTTCCGGAGGTGAGCAGTTCTTC
D: -; size: -; V: TRBV6-5; J: TRBJ2-7; CDR3: CASSYGGPYEQYF; DNA: TGTGCCAGCAGTTACGGCGGACCATACGAGCAGTACTTC
D: TRBD2; size: -; V: TRBV7-9; J: TRBJ2-5; CDR3: CASSLATSGLGETQYF; DNA: TGTGCCAGCAGCTTAGCGACTAGCGGGCTGGGGGAGACCCAGTACTTC
D: -; size: -; V: TRBV19; J: TRBJ2-7; CDR3: CASRGPYEQYF; DNA: TGTGCCAGTAGGGGACCCTACGAGCAGTACTTC
D: -; size: -; V: TRBV21-1; J: TRBJ2-7; CDR3: CASSKFPSGSHEQYF; DNA: TGTGCCAGCAGCAAATTTCCTAGCGGGAGCCACGAGCAGTACTTC
D: TRBD1; size: -; V: TRBV7-6; J: TRBJ1-3; CDR3: CASSLSGQDSGNTIYF; DNA: TGTGCCAGCAGCTTGTCAGGACAGGACTCTGGAAACACCATATATTTT
D: -; size: -; V: TRBV4-1; J: TRBJ2-5; CDR3: CASSQDQRAETQYF; DNA: TGCGCCAGCAGCCAAGATCAGAGAGCAGAGACCCAGTACTTC
D: -; size: -; V: TRBV4-3; J: TRBJ1-6; CDR3: CASSQDSVYLDSPLHF; DNA: TGCGCCAGCAGCCAAGATTCGGTCTACCTGGATTCACCCCTCCACTTT
D: -; size: -; V: TRBV9; J: TRBJ1-1; CDR3: CASSLHGVSRGTEAFF; DNA: TGTGCCAGCAGCCTCCACGGCGTTAGCCGGGGAACTGAAGCTTTCTTT
D: -; size: -; V: TRBV9; J: TRBJ2-7; CDR3: CASSLDSSYEQYF; DNA: TGTGCCAGCAGCCTCGACAGCTCCTACGAGCAGTACTTC
D: TRBD1; size: -; V: TRBV19; J: TRBJ1-5; CDR3: CASSWGTGNNQPQHF; DNA: TGTGCCAGTAGTTGGGGGACAGGGAACAATCAGCCCCAGCATTTT
D: TRBD2; size: once; V: TRBV9; J: TRBJ2-5; CDR3: CASSVFGSGDQKTQYF; DNA: TGTGCCAGCAGCGTTTTTGGAAGCGGGGACCAGAAGACCCAGTACTTC
D: -; size: once; V: TRBV7-2; J: TRBJ1-4; CDR3: CASSLEGFGEKLFF; DNA: TGTGCCAGCAGCTTAGAAGGGTTTGGTGAAAAACTGTTTTTT
D: -; size: -; V: TRBV6-4; J: TRBJ1-4; CDR3: CASSRTELNEKLFF; DNA: TGTGCCAGCAGCAGGACAGAACTTAATGAAAAACTGTTTTTT
D: -; size: -; V: TRBV7-9; J: TRBJ2-7; CDR3: CACSPASLLSYEQYF; DNA: TGTGCCTGTAGTCCGGCTAGCCTCCTTTCCTACGAGCAGTACTTC
D: -; size: -; V: TRBV2; J: TRBJ2-3; CDR3: CASSEAGSSSTTDTQYF; DNA: TGTGCCAGCAGTGAAGCTGGGTCTAGTTCGACCACAGATACGCAGTATTTT
D: -; size: -; V: TRBV4-1; J: TRBJ2-7; CDR3: CASSQDENRGSYEQYF; DNA: TGCGCCAGCAGCCAAGATGAAAATAGAGGCTCCTACGAGCAGTACTTC
D: TRBD1; size: -; V: TRBV7-9; J: TRBJ2-3; CDR3: CASGGGQGESDTQYF; DNA: TGTGCCAGCGGGGGTGGACAGGGGGAGTCAGATACGCAGTATTTT
D: TRBD1; size: once; V: TRBV7-9; J: TRBJ1-4; CDR3: CASSTTGPGNEKLFF; DNA: TGTGCCAGCAGCACGACAGGGCCGGGGAATGAAAAACTGTTTTTT
D: TRBD1; size: -; V: TRBV4-1; J: TRBJ2-2; CDR3: CASSRTTGLGTGELFF; DNA: TGCGCCAGCAGCCGAACGACAGGGCTAGGCACCGGGGAGCTGTTTTTT
D: -; size: -; V: TRBV6-5; J: TRBJ2-7; CDR3: CASSPLTISGYEQYF; DNA: TGTGCCAGCAGCCCACTGACTATCTCGGGCTACGAGCAGTACTTC
D: -; size: -; V: TRBV7-9; J: TRBJ1-1; CDR3: CRIDSQNTEAFF; DNA: TGTCGTATCGACAGCCAGAACACTGAAGCTTTCTTT
D: -; size: -; V: TRBV4-1; J: TRBJ1-5; CDR3: CASSQDMGGSGYNQPQHF; DNA: TGCGCCAGCAGCCAAGATATGGGGGGGAGCGGGTACAATCAGCCCCAGCATTTT
D: TRBD2; size: -; V: TRBV7-2; J: TRBJ2-7; CDR3: CASSSSTSGSSYEQYF; DNA: TGTGCCAGCAGCTCATCGACTAGCGGGAGTTCCTACGAGCAGTACTTC
D: TRBD2; size: once; V: TRBV29-1; J: TRBJ2-1; CDR3: CSVERLTSGSLEQFF; DNA: TGCAGCGTTGAACGGCTAACTAGCGGGTCGCTTGAGCAGTTCTTC
D: TRBD1; size: -; V: TRBV18; J: TRBJ1-4; CDR3: CASSPPDREIEKLFF; DNA: TGTGCCAGCTCACCTCCGGACAGGGAGATTGAAAAACTGTTTTTT
D: TRBD1; size: -; V: TRBV19; J: TRBJ2-5; CDR3: CASSIWTGGHETQYF; DNA: TGTGCCAGTAGTATCTGGACAGGGGGCCACGAGACCCAGTACTTC
D: TRBD1; size: few; V: TRBV5-5; J: TRBJ2-7; CDR3: CASSLVPGGTYEQYF; DNA: TGTGCCAGCAGCTTGGTCCCAGGGGGTACTTACGAGCAGTACTTC
D: TRBD2; size: -; V: TRBV11-1; J: TRBJ2-3; CDR3: CASSRLAGATSTDTQYF; DNA: TGTGCCAGCAGCCGACTAGCGGGAGCGACTAGCACAGATACGCAGTATTTT
D: TRBD2; size: -; V: TRBV29-1; J: TRBJ2-3; CDR3: CSVELTSGGGDTQYF; DNA: TGCAGCGTTGAACTGACTAGCGGGGGGGGCGATACGCAGTATTTT
D: TRBD2; size: -; V: TRBV5-1; J: TRBJ2-3; CDR3: CATGLAGSTDTQYF; DNA: TGCGCCACCGGACTAGCGGGTAGCACAGATACGCAGTATTTT
D: -; size: -; V: TRBV7-2; J: TRBJ2-7; CDR3: CASSFHGPTYEQYF; DNA: TGTGCCAGCAGCTTCCATGGCCCGACCTACGAGCAGTACTTC
D: -; size: -; V: TRBV7-3; J: TRBJ2-3; CDR3: CASSPHGGLGTDTQYF; DNA: TGTGCCAGCAGCCCCCACGGGGGATTGGGCACAGATACGCAGTATTTT
D: -; size: -; V: TRBV27; J: TRBJ2-5; CDR3: CASSSMYQETQYF; DNA: TGTGCCAGCAGTTCCATGTACCAAGAGACCCAGTACTTC
D: TRBD1; size: -; V: TRBV2; J: TRBJ2-3; CDR3: CASTGDDSTDTQYF; DNA: TGTGCCAGTACAGGGGACGATAGCACAGATACGCAGTATTTT
D: -; size: -; V: TRBV7-6; J: TRBJ2-2; CDR3: CASSPSALTNTGELFF; DNA: TGTGCCAGCAGCCCCAGTGCCCTCACCAACACCGGGGAGCTGTTTTTT
D: -; size: -; V: TRBV10-3; J: TRBJ1-1; CDR3: CAISPDRMVPNTEAFF; DNA: TGTGCCATCAGTCCCGACAGAATGGTCCCGAACACTGAAGCTTTCTTT
D: TRBD1; size: -; V: TRBV28; J: TRBJ2-6; CDR3: CASSLRGLGANVLTF; DNA: TGTGCCAGCAGCCTCAGGGGGCTGGGGGCCAACGTCCTGACTTTC
D: -; size: -; V: TRBV6-6; J: TRBJ2-3; CDR3: CAGLFMVVGF; DNA: TGTGCCGGACTCTTTATGGTGGTAGGTTTT
D: -; size: few; V: TRBV19; J: TRBJ2-5; CDR3: CASSREETQYF; DNA: TGTGCCAGTAGTAGGGAGGAGACCCAGTACTTC
D: TRBD2; size: -; V: TRBV11-3; J: TRBJ2-5; CDR3: CASSFPLGGGYF; DNA: TGTGCCAGCAGCTTCCCCTTGGGCGGGGGGTACTTC
D: -; size: -; V: TRBV27; J: TRBJ2-7; CDR3: CASSWGQGQSLYEQYF; DNA: TGTGCCAGCAGTTGGGGGCAGGGGCAGTCCCTTTACGAGCAGTACTTC
D: -; size: -; V: TRBV7-9; J: TRBJ2-2; CDR3: CASSLGIAGANTGELFF; DNA: TGTGCCAGCAGCTTAGGGATCGCGGGCGCGAACACCGGGGAGCTGTTTTTT
D: -; size: -; V: TRBV9; J: TRBJ2-5; CDR3: CASSVGTAGQETQYF; DNA: TGTGCCAGCAGCGTAGGGACCGCGGGACAAGAGACCCAGTACTTC
D: -; size: -; V: TRBV5-1; J: TRBJ2-1; CDR3: CASSSPQNNEQFF; DNA: TGCGCCAGCAGCTCCCCCCAAAACAATGAGCAGTTCTTC
D: -; size: -; V: TRBV2; J: TRBJ2-7; CDR3: CASTAGTGKYF; DNA: TGTGCCAGCACTGCCGGGACCGGGAAGTACTTC
D: -; size: -; V: TRBV14; J: TRBJ2-3; CDR3: CASSQEYRTDTQYF; DNA: TGTGCCAGCAGCCAAGAATACCGGACAGATACGCAGTATTTT
D: TRBD2; size: few; V: TRBV28; J: TRBJ2-5; CDR3: CASRILAGGTETQYF; DNA: TGTGCCAGCAGGATCCTAGCGGGAGGGACGGAGACCCAGTACTTC
D: TRBD2; size: -; V: TRBV7-6; J: TRBJ2-5; CDR3: CASSLRPSGGQETQYF; DNA: TGTGCCAGCAGCTTAAGGCCTAGCGGGGGCCAAGAGACCCAGTACTTC
D: TRBD2; size: -; V: TRBV7-9; J: TRBJ2-1; CDR3: CASSLGVRGTSGSNEQFF; DNA: TGTGCCAGCAGCTTAGGAGTGCGAGGGACTAGCGGGAGTAATGAGCAGTTCTTC
D: -; size: -; V: TRBV6-5; J: TRBJ1-1; CDR3: CASNQRGTEAFF; DNA: TGTGCCAGCAATCAGAGGGGGACTGAAGCTTTCTTT
D: -; size: -; V: TRBV4-1; J: TRBJ2-1; CDR3: CASSHGGGGSYEQFF; DNA: TGCGCCAGCAGCCATGGGGGCGGGGGTAGCTATGAGCAGTTCTTC
D: -; size: large; V: TRBV6-5; J: TRBJ2-7; CDR3: CASSYEGLEQYF; DNA: TGTGCCAGCAGTTACGAGGGGCTCGAGCAGTACTTC
D: -; size: -; V: TRBV30; J: TRBJ1-1; CDR3: CAWSGGYGMNTEAFF; DNA: TGTGCCTGGAGTGGGGGTTACGGGATGAACACTGAAGCTTTCTTT
D: -; size: -; V: TRBV27; J: TRBJ1-1; CDR3: CASSLFGASNTEAFF; DNA: TGTGCCAGCAGTTTATTCGGGGCCTCGAACACTGAAGCTTTCTTT
D: TRBD1; size: -; V: TRBV27; J: TRBJ1-1; CDR3: CASSLSPTGHTEAFF; DNA: TGTGCCAGCAGTTTATCACCGACAGGGCACACTGAAGCTTTCTTT
D: -; size: -; V: TRBV19; J: TRBJ1-4; CDR3: CASSPFGGMREKLFF; DNA: TGTGCCAGTAGTCCCTTCGGGGGTATGAGGGAAAAACTGTTTTTT